What follows describes a single T cell receptor beta chain. The data derive from a study of blood T cell repertoires in COVID-19. Study-wide context: Sites in the United States, Italy and Spain provided acute and convalescent COVID-19 samples. T cells, B-cell-depleted T cells, or PBMCs supplied cDNA or gDNA.

Methods used by the authors: Reference gene primer amplification in the assay estimated nucleated cell counts. Produced via immunoSEQ multiplex PCR; TCRdb's table is partial and in-frame only. V and J calls and clone size come straight from that table; D and trimming were deduced from the DNA. The sample includes around 150,000 clones, 65% to 90% of them seen just once. Sequenced input: peripheral blood. The sequence came from a man aged 60 to 75 with acute or convalescent COVID-19.

The CDR3 loop reads CASTQAVAGRGGGTDTQYF. The CDR3 DNA is TGTGCCAGCACCCAGGCGGTAGCGGGGAGAGGGGGTGGCACAGATACGCAGTATTTT. The chain couples TRBV6-8 to TRBJ2-3, with 8 bases matching TRBD2. The CDR3 totals 19 residues. V gave up 7 bases and J gave up 1 base; unmatched junction bases: 19. Germline CDR1 and CDR2: MNHGY and SAAAGT.